This TCR beta chain was captured by sequencing in a study of cytomegalovirus exposure and HLA in healthy donors (dated 2017 in TCRdb). In the study overall: According to an earlier analysis of 587 of the donors, some 180 million T cells yielded 90 million to 130 million unique TCR beta sequences and approximately 300 Gb of sequence data. An early release covering just under 650 HLA-typed donors comprised approximately 300 gigabases of sequencing data and around 85 million unique TCR sequences. The genetic ancestry cluster associated with self-reported Caucasian donors included around four fifths of the roughly 400 genotyped donors. The study was designed to test whether signatures of past pathogen exposure could be identified by cataloging public T cell receptors. Using immunosequencing, the study profiled T cell repertoires from 666 subjects and related those repertoires to cytomegalovirus serostatus. Besides the first cohort of 550 to 750 subjects, a separate validation cohort made up of around 120 different subjects was used. To predict cytomegalovirus infection status, the study brought together high-throughput TCR immunosequencing, statistical association of individual TCRs with disease status, and machine learning. A later analysis re-analyzed previously published TCR beta repertoires from roughly 600 donors and added high-resolution HLA genotyping to study TCR occurrence patterns. Rather than using new phenotypic data, the later analysis identified candidate immune exposures from TCR beta sequences and from how often those sequences occurred across donors. An earlier analysis of 587 of the donors used high-throughput TCR beta sequencing to judge whether each TCR beta V gene segment behaved as functional or pseudogenic. Alongside the repertoire data, information on donor age, sex, ethnicity and CMV serostatus was compiled. A later genetic analysis took genome-wide SNP genotypes for about three fifths of the 666 donors and used that subset as a discovery cohort. Every repertoire in the discovery cohort had been generated on one and the same sequencing platform. HLA typing included class I and class II loci at four-digit resolution. The number of donors typed differed by locus, with about 629-640 for A, B, C, DRB1 and DQB1, 522 for DQA1, approximately 570 for DPA1, and over 400 for DPB1. Five DR-DQ haplotypes were handled as single units for association and clustering, since linkage in the cohort was strong. On average, roughly 250,000 unique TCR beta nucleotide sequences were sequenced per donor among fewer than 500 genotyped donors of the cohort, with roughly 18% of those sequences being non-productive.

Trimming costs V 4 bases and J 7 bases, and their ends lie 10 bases apart. The CDR3 runs 13 residues from the cysteine to the phenylalanine. The read is trimmed to its CDR3 DNA, 39 bases read in frame from base 1. CDR1 and CDR2 are read off the germline V gene as MNHEY and SVGAGI. Libraries were made using the immunoSEQ multiplex PCR assay. For the multiplex PCR, a mixture combining 60 forward primers for TCR Vbeta segments and 13 reverse primers for TCR Jbeta segments was used. The CDR3 region of rearranged TCR beta genes was amplified from genomic DNA with a multiplex PCR assay. The Illumina HiSeq System was used to sequence the amplified TCR beta libraries as 87-base-pair reads. The study's own analysis went as follows. A later analysis tallied roughly 76 million unique TCR beta chains across the approximately 670 repertoires, and approximately 12 million of those chains were shared by two or more donors. A nearest-neighbor algorithm error-corrected the raw reads and collapsed the reads into unique sequences, merging closely related sequences to remove PCR and sequencing errors. To assign V, D and J gene segments, CDR3 sequences were aligned to IMGT reference sequences. For a sequence to be retained, a match of at least six nucleotides was required to both a V gene segment and a J gene segment. A rearrangement was called productive if the CDR3 had no stop codons and remained in frame with V and J, and every other rearrangement was called non-productive. Following IMGT convention, CDR3 was defined as the stretch from the second conserved V-encoded cysteine to the conserved J-encoded phenylalanine. Sequences without an unambiguous match to a single V gene segment were excluded from the earlier analysis of approximately 560 of the donors. An earlier analysis of a few hundred of the donors called V segments functional above 56.7% productive rearrangements and segregating when the between-donor standard deviation exceeded 5%. To diagnose cytomegalovirus status from the catalog of TCR beta chain sequences, a statistical classification framework was built. V and J gene assignment, in a later analysis, came from comparing TCR nucleotide sequences with IMGT/GENE-DB human TR gene sequences. The TCRdist pipeline was used in a later analysis to assign CDR3 sequences and most-parsimonious VDJ recombination scenarios. In a later analysis, each TCR beta chain was defined by its CDR3 amino acid sequence together with its V-gene family, and reads lacking a unique V-gene family were excluded. In a later analysis, approximately 590 highly shared, low-generation-probability nucleotide sequences were removed to address suspected cross-contamination and a sequencing artifact. For each public chain, a later analysis derived a clonal expansion index from normalized ranks of inferred template counts within each repertoire. In a later analysis, generation probabilities were computed using a VDJ recombination model fitted to out-of-frame rearrangements, and the results were checked against IGoR. In a later analysis, hypergeometric tests were used to score TCR-TCR, TCR-HLA and TCR-CMV co-occurrence, with a repertoire-size bias correction applied to TCR pairs. To estimate false discovery rates, a later analysis permuted the HLA or CMV assignments 20 times. In a later analysis, co-occurring TCRs were grouped using DBSCAN, with TCRdist sequence similarity added in when clustering inside HLA-allele-positive subsets. Co-occurrence clustering excluded repertoires with fewer than 30,000 or more than 120,000 public chains, plus five with anomalous nucleotide sharing. TCRdb took this table from immuneACCESS and kept in-frame rearrangements with V and J called. Such tables lack part of the clones; where checked against another copy, unresolved V genes explain under half of the gap, and the rest is unexplained. V and J calls and clone size come straight from that table; D and trimming were deduced from the DNA. The sample yields about 180,000 clones; about 69% were counted once. Clones ranked in the top ten supply 2% to 2.5% of the sample.

In the case of this clone: Its antigen remains unidentified. Per-base qualities were not stored, and no clone one base away is much larger.

The cohort was made up of about 670 healthy bone marrow donors. Cohort members were all nominally healthy when sampled, although unrecorded immune exposures were likely present. Of the 600 to 750 cohort members, around 300 had a positive CMV serostatus and 352 had a negative one, while no CMV serostatus was recorded for the donor. A peripheral blood sample was provided by each donor, and peripheral blood mononuclear cells were used for TCR beta sequencing. The Qiagen DNeasy Blood Extraction Kit was used to extract genomic DNA from the blood cell samples. What the research found in general, with its limitations: A further reported finding was that TCR beta sequences accurately predicted the HLA-A and HLA-B alleles for most subjects in the first cohort. In a later analysis, HLA-associated TCR beta chains showed more clonal expansion and lower generation probabilities than non-associated chains that were equally common. In a later genetic analysis, fewer N-insertions in productive TCRs were reported among donors in an Asian-associated ancestry cluster than the roughly 670-donor mean. In a later analysis, several top co-occurrence clusters were reported to appear linked to parvovirus B19, influenza, CMV and Epstein-Barr virus. In vitro tests confirmed that a few of the cytomegalovirus-associated TCR beta chains recognize cytomegalovirus antigens. A total of around 150 TCR beta chains were listed by the study as associated with cytomegalovirus. Specific HLA alleles were associated with 15,000 to 20,000 TCR beta sequences at a false discovery rate of 0.05 in a later analysis. A later genetic analysis associated a missense DCLRE1C variant with V-gene and J-gene trimming of TCR beta chains, and an independent cohort replicated the association. Across donors, most TCR sequences were observed very rarely, whereas some public TCRs were present in many individuals. A later analysis found that TCR association rates varied across HLA loci, with DRB1 alleles showing the most associated TCRs and HLA-C alleles the fewest. A cluster of highly shared sequence variants was judged likely to be a technical artifact of the sequencing pipeline. Presence/absence analyses assumed roughly uniform sequencing depth across donors, an assumption that may not hold. Assigning TCR associations to individual alleles was difficult when HLA alleles, especially DR and DQ, strongly co-occurred. It was suggested by the authors that the approach could potentially be generalized to other disease states and immunological phenotypes. The cohort was sequenced for TCR beta chains only, and without alpha or paired-chain data the features that could be detected were limited. Because HLA typing was missing for some donors at each locus, association tests included only the typed subset. The 87-base-pair reads could not distinguish some IMGT-functional V segments, including TRBV6-2 and TRBV6-3, so those segments were excluded. The only immune exposure information available for the cohort was CMV serostatus. Linkage disequilibrium might explain the correlated functional status among segregating V segments, but an unknown experimental factor could not be excluded. The classifier was reported to diagnose cytomegalovirus status with high specificity and sensitivity in both the original and validation cohorts. Broadly in line with IMGT annotations, most TCR beta V segments showed up in productive rearrangements about 87% or about 30% of the time in an earlier analysis of under 700 of the donors. According to a later analysis, most CMV-associated TCR beta chains appeared to be HLA-restricted, and the HLA associations seemed to be driven largely by CMV exposure. The earlier analysis of approximately 540 of the donors excluded around 17 rarely observed V segments, including chromosome 9 orphons, because counts were too low.

The sequence is built from TRBV6-5 and TRBJ2-2; the D region possibly corresponds to TRBD2 (5 bases align). The TCR originated in a human donor in good health. Input material: PBMCs. The nucleotide sequence is given as TGTGCCAGCAGTTCTTACGGGAACGGGGAGCTGTTTTTT. The translation is CASSSYGNGELFF.